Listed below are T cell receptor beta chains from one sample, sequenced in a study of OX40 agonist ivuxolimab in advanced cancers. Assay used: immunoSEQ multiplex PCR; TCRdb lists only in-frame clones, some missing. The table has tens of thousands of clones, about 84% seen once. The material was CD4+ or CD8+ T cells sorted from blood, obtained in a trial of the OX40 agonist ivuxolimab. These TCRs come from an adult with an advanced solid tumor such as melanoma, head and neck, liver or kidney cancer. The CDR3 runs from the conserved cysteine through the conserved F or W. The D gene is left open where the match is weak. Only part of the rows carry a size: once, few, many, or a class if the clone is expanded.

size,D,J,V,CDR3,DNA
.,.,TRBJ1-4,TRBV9,CASSAGHGGTNEKLFF,TGTGCCAGCAGCGCCGGTCACGGGGGCACTAATGAAAAACTGTTTTTT
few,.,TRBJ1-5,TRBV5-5,CASRSGVGQPQHF,TGTGCCAGCAGGTCAGGGGTTGGTCAGCCCCAGCATTTT
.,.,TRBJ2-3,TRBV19,CASSIDRDATDTQYF,TGTGCCAGTAGTATAGATCGGGACGCCACAGATACGCAGTATTTT
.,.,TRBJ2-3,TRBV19,CASSIDSRQTQYF,TGTGCCAGTAGTATAGATTCGCGGCAAACGCAGTATTTT
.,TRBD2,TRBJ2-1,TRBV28,CASSLFTSGTYNEQFF,TGTGCCAGCAGTTTATTTACTAGCGGGACCTACAATGAGCAGTTCTTC
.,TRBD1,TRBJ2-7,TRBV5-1,CASRGQASYEQYF,TGCGCCAGCCGGGGACAGGCCTCCTACGAGCAGTACTTC
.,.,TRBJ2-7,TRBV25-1,CASSEGEYRYEQYF,TGTGCCAGCAGTGAAGGGGAGTACCGGTACGAGCAGTACTTC
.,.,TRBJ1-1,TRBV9,CASMGVDTEAFF,TGTGCCAGCATGGGTGTAGACACTGAAGCTTTCTTT
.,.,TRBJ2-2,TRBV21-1,CASSKRGGSSCRELFF,TGTGCCAGCAGCAAAAGGGGCGGCAGCTCGTGCAGGGAGCTGTTTTTT
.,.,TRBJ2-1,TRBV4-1,CASSQDRAGITYNEQFF,TGCGCCAGCAGCCAAGATCGGGCAGGGATAACCTACAATGAGCAGTTCTTC
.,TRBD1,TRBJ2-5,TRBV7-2,CASSPTGQETQYF,TGTGCCAGCAGCCCGACAGGGCAGGAGACCCAGTACTTC
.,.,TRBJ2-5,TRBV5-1,CASTTERQETQYF,TGCGCCAGCACAACAGAAAGGCAAGAGACCCAGTACTTC
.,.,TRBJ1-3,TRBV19,CASRDQERNTIYF,TGTGCCAGTAGGGACCAGGAGAGAAACACCATATATTTT
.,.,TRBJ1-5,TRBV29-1,CSVGQGGNQPQHF,TGCAGCGTTGGGCAGGGCGGCAATCAGCCCCAGCATTTT
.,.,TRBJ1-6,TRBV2,CASSVQGRNSPLHF,TGTGCCAGCAGTGTTCAGGGAAGGAATTCACCCCTCCACTTT
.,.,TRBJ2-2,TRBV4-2,CASSPDHQARYTGELFF,TGTGCCAGCAGCCCAGATCATCAGGCGAGGTACACCGGGGAGCTGTTTTTT
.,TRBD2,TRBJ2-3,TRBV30,CAWSSGTRITQYF,TGTGCCTGGAGCTCCGGGACTAGGATTACGCAGTATTTT
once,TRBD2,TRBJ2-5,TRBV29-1,CSVAPISTSGQETQYF,TGCAGCGTTGCCCCCATCTCAACTAGCGGGCAAGAGACCCAGTACTTC
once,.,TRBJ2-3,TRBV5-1,CASSLGFRDTQYF,TGCGCCAGCAGCTTGGGGTTCAGAGATACGCAGTATTTT
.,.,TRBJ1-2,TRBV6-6,CASSYSGDRYTF,TGTGCCAGCAGTTACTCCGGGGATCGCTACACCTTC
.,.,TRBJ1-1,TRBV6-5,CASSPTTNTEAFF,TGTGCCAGCAGTCCAACCACCAACACTGAAGCTTTCTTT
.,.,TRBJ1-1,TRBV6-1,CASSDPIWDDTEAFF,TGTGCCAGCAGTGACCCAATCTGGGACGACACTGAAGCTTTCTTT
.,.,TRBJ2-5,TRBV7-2,CASSRRLDVETQYF,TGTGCCAGCAGCCGAAGACTAGACGTGGAGACCCAGTACTTC
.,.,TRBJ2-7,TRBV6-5,CASSLAGAGYEQYF,TGTGCCAGCAGTTTAGCAGGGGCGGGATACGAGCAGTACTTC
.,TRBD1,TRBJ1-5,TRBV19,CASSLDRGESQHF,TGTGCCAGTAGCCTCGACAGGGGGGAGAGCCAGCATTTT
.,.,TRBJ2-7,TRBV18,CASSPPGGNGYEQYF,TGTGCCAGCTCACCACCTGGGGGGAACGGCTACGAGCAGTACTTC
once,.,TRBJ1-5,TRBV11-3,CASSSSRNQPQHF,TGTGCCAGCAGCTCTTCCCGCAATCAGCCCCAGCATTTT
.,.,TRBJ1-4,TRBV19,CASNHLGTNEKLFF,TGTGCCAGTAACCATCTCGGGACGAATGAAAAACTGTTTTTT
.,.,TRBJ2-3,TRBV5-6,CASSLGGTQYF,TGTGCCAGCAGCCTCGGGGGTACGCAGTATTTT
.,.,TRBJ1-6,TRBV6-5,CATRQYNSPLHF,TGTGCCACCCGACAATATAATTCACCCCTCCACTTT
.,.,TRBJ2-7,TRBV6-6,CASRSVWTEGYEQYF,TGTGCCAGCAGATCTGTTTGGACAGAAGGCTACGAGCAGTACTTC
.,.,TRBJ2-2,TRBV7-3,CASSLSRTASGTGELFF,TGTGCCAGCAGCTTAAGTAGGACAGCTTCGGGGACCGGGGAGCTGTTTTTT
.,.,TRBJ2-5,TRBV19,CASSMVSETQYF,TGTGCCAGTAGTATGGTTTCGGAGACCCAGTACTTC
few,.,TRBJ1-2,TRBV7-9,CASSLVRTTVDYGYTF,TGTGCCAGCAGCTTAGTACGGACAACGGTCGACTATGGCTACACCTTC
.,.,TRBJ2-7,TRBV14,CASSRGGQIYEQYF,TGTGCCAGCAGCCGTGGAGGGCAGATTTACGAGCAGTACTTC
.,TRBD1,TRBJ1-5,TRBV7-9,CASSSPGTGGQPQHF,TGTGCCAGCAGCTCCCCTGGGACAGGCGGACAGCCCCAGCATTTT
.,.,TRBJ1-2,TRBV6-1,CASSEAIGGYTF,TGTGCCAGCAGTGAAGCAATCGGGGGCTACACCTTC
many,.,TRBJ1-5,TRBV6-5,CASSSSTGSQPQHF,TGTGCCAGCAGTTCGTCTACAGGGTCTCAGCCCCAGCATTTT
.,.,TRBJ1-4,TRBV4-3,CASSQGQGVAEKLFF,TGCGCCAGCAGCCAAGGGCAGGGAGTGGCTGAAAAACTGTTTTTT
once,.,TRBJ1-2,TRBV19,CATRTQQGYGYTF,TGTGCCACCCGGACCCAACAGGGCTATGGCTACACCTTC
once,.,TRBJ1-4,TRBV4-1,CASSQESGKLFF,TGCGCCAGCAGCCAAGAATCCGGAAAACTGTTTTTT
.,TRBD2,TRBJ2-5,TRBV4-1,CASSQTGLAGETQYF,TGCGCCAGCAGCCAAACAGGACTAGCGGGGGAGACCCAGTACTTC
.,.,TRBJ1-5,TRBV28,CASGNSNQPQHF,TGTGCCAGCGGAAATAGCAATCAGCCCCAGCATTTT
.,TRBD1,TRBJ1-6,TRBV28,CASSPPPGTVNSPLHF,TGTGCCAGCAGTCCTCCCCCTGGGACAGTGAATTCACCCCTCCACTTT
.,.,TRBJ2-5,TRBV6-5,CASRRDSETQYF,TGTGCCAGCAGAAGGGACTCAGAGACCCAGTACTTC
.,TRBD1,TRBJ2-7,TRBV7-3,CASSFTTGDEQYF,TGTGCCAGCAGCTTTACGACAGGGGACGAGCAGTACTTC
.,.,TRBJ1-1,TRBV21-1,CASSKGTGTEAFF,TGTGCCAGCAGCAAAGGTACAGGGACTGAAGCTTTCTTT
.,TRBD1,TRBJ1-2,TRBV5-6,CASSLGGQGTYGYTF,TGTGCCAGCAGCTTGGGGGGACAGGGGACCTATGGCTACACCTTC
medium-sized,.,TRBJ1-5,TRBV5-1,CASSLAGNHQPQHF,TGCGCCAGCAGCTTGGCGGGGAATCATCAGCCCCAGCATTTT
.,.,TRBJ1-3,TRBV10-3,CAIRGGAGNTIYF,TGTGCCATCAGAGGGGGGGCTGGAAACACCATATATTTT
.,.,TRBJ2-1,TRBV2,CASSGNEQFF,TGTGCCAGCAGTGGGAATGAGCAGTTCTTC
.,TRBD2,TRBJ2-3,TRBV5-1,CASSFSGGSPDTQYF,TGCGCCAGCAGCTTTAGCGGGGGTTCACCAGATACGCAGTATTTT
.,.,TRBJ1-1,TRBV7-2,CASSVVLGTFEAFF,TGTGCCAGCAGCGTTGTCTTGGGGACCTTCGAAGCTTTCTTT
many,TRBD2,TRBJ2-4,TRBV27,CASSLSPTSFRGIQYF,TGTGCCAGCAGTTTATCTCCGACTAGCTTTAGGGGCATTCAGTACTTC